Shown below are 27 T cell receptor beta chains from a single sample sequenced in a study of Ad26.COV2.S vaccination and SARS-CoV-2 variants. The treatment here: approximately 18 received Ad26.COV2.S at low or high dose, single or two shots; 5 received placebo; per-sample allocation not given. The investigators took samples on day 63 after the first vaccine or placebo injection. Produced via immunoSEQ multiplex PCR; TCRdb's table is partial and in-frame only. The sample lists 350,000 to 500,000 clones, roughly 89% seen once, with approximately 2.5% in the top ten. The specimen comprised peripheral blood, sampled in a trial of Ad26.COV2.S vaccine versus placebo. These receptors originate from a person aged 18-65 years who received the Ad26.COV2.S COVID-19 vaccine or a placebo.

This chain uses TRBV9 with TRBJ2-2; the D gene is possibly TRBD2 (6 bases). Per germline, CDR1 SGDLS and CDR2 YYNGEE. Trimming cost V 1 base and J 1 base, with 11 bases left between them. This CDR3 comprises 16 residues. The CDR3 nucleotides are TGTGCCAGCAGCGTAATCGGGAGAGGGAACACCGGGGAGCTGTTTTTT. Amino acids: CASSVIGRGNTGELFF.

This chain connects TRBV11-3 to TRBJ2-3, with D uncertain. The CDR3 extends over 11 amino acids. V lost 2 bases and J lost 5, with 2 bases in between. The germline V gene has CDR1 SGHNT and CDR2 YENEEA. CDR3 loop: CASSLRDTQYF. For the CDR3, the DNA is TGTGCCAGCAGCTTAAGAGATACGCAGTATTTT.

This chain links TRBV7-4 with TRBJ2-1; 8 bases are a match to TRBD2. Trimming cost V 6 bases and J 6 bases; bases outside gene matches: 22. The germline gives CDR1 SGHVT, CDR2 SQSDAQ. This CDR3 has 19 residues. CDR3 region: CASRPPGGSEDSGCNEQFF. In DNA form, the CDR3 reads TGTGCCAGCAGACCCCCGGGAGGGTCGGAAGATTCTGGGTGCAATGAGCAGTTCTTC.

This sequence joins TRBV7-2 and TRBJ1-5; possibly TRBD1 for D (5 bases). V was shortened by 5 bases and J by 5 bases, with 13 bases between the two germline ends. Per the germline V gene, CDR1 is SGHTA and CDR2 is FQGNSA. The CDR3 has 14 amino acids. The CDR3 nucleotides are TGTGCCAGCAGCACTCGACGGGGGGATCAGCCCCAGCATTTT. Translating it yields CASSTRRGDQPQHF.

The rearrangement links TRBV9 to TRBJ1-2, with a weak D call TRBD1 (6 bases). The CDR3 is made up of 16 amino acids. The germline CDR1 and CDR2 sequences are SGDLS and YYNGEE. V lost 6 bases and J lost 9, with 27 bases in between. This CDR3 is CASTREGLGGGKSYTF. In nucleotides, the CDR3 is TGTGCCAGCACCAGAGAGGGCCTGGGAGGGGGAAAGAGCTACACCTTC.

This clone occurred a few times. This sequence joins TRBV7-2 and TRBJ2-3; weak D call: TRBD2 (5 bases). Germline assignment: CDR1 SGHTA and CDR2 FQGNSA. The length of the CDR3 is 15 residues. Trimming stripped 1 base from V and 0 bases from J, with 8 bases between. The CDR3, as DNA: TGTGCCAGCAGCTTAGGGGGAGTTAGCACAGATACGCAGTATTTT. Translated, it gives CASSLGGVSTDTQYF.

The chain has TRBV29-1 and TRBJ1-4; D unresolved. This CDR3 region has 14 residues. Trimming stripped 4 bases from V and 0 bases from J, with 9 bases between. In germline, CDR1 is SQVTM, CDR2 ANQGSEA. The CDR3 protein is CSVAATSTNEKLFF. The CDR3 nucleotides are TGCAGCGTTGCGGCTACCTCAACTAATGAAAAACTGTTTTTT.

A single count supports this clone. This chain uses TRBV7-2 with TRBJ2-3, with D perhaps being TRBD1 or TRBD2 (5 bases each). The V end lost 3 bases, the J end lost 3 bases, and 10 bases lay between the germline ends. The CDR3 spans 14 residues. CDR1 SGHTA and CDR2 FQGNSA come from the germline V gene. CDR3 sequence (DNA): TGTGCCAGCAGCTTCAGAGGGGCAACAGATACGCAGTATTTT. Translated, it gives CASSFRGATDTQYF.

The chain recombines TRBV6-5 with TRBJ1-5; D call uncertain. This CDR3 spans 15 amino acids. V was pared by 4 bases and J by 0 bases, with 10 bases between. Germline CDR1 and CDR2: MNHEY and SVGAGI. The CDR3 reads CASSLFYLSNQPQHF. The CDR3 DNA sequence: TGTGCCAGCAGTTTATTTTACCTTAGCAATCAGCCCCAGCATTTT.

The chain couples TRBV20-1 to TRBJ1-4; TRBD1 aligns across 7 bases. The J segment lost 5 bases and the V segment lost 3 bases, leaving 9 bases of the junction unmatched. The germline gives CDR1 DFQATT, CDR2 SNEGSKA (reference sequence). The CDR3 length is 15 residues. The CDR3 DNA follows: TGCAGTGCTAGTTCCTACGGGACAGACAATGAAAAACTGTTTTTT. Protein product: CSASSYGTDNEKLFF.

This clone was observed a single time. The V gene is TRBV25-1, the J gene TRBJ1-1; 8 nucleotides agree with TRBD1. The CDR3 has 12 amino acids. V dropped 3 bases and J dropped 10; count of bases not matched to a gene: 4. Germline CDR1 reads MGHDK; CDR2 reads SYGVNS. CDR3 residues: CASSDSGTGAFF. CDR3 in DNA: TGTGCCAGCAGTGATTCCGGGACAGGAGCTTTCTTT. The full variable domain, in which reference TRBV25-1 and TRBJ1-1 provide the parts outside the CDR3, is EADIYQTPRYLVIGTGKKITLECSQTMGHDKMYWYQQDPGMELHLIHYSYGVNSTEKGDLSSESTVSRIRTEHFPLTLESARPSHTSQYLCASSDSGTGAFFGQGTRLTVV.

The gene calls are TRBV29-1 and TRBJ2-3; 10 bases are shared with TRBD1. Losses at the gene ends were 7 bases for V and 1 base for J; bases not matched to a gene: 5. Germline V lookup: CDR1 SQVTM, CDR2 ANQGSEA. CDR3 length: 14 residues. The CDR3: CSGTGQGGTDTQYF. CDR3 nucleotide sequence: TGCAGCGGGACTGGACAGGGGGGCACAGATACGCAGTATTTT.

A few counts support this clone. This rearrangement joins TRBV6-1 to TRBJ2-7, with D maybe TRBD1 (7 bases). V lost 6 bases and J 7 bases, leaving 13 bases between the germline ends. CDR3 length: 12 amino acids. The germline V gene has CDR1 MNHNS and CDR2 SASEGT. CDR3 residues: CASSIQGREQYV. Here the CDR3 DNA reads TGTGCCAGCAGCATACAGGGGAGGGAGCAGTACGTC.

This clone was seen a handful of times. The chain joins TRBV30 to TRBJ1-5; D is unresolved. The germline gives CDR1 GTSNPN, CDR2 SVGIG (reference sequence). The CDR3 consists of 15 residues. Trimming left V 4 bases short and J 5 bases short, with 18 bases between. The CDR3 spells CAWTLYGRYDQPQHF. The DNA for the CDR3 is TGTGCCTGGACCCTGTACGGGCGGTACGATCAGCCCCAGCATTTT.

The rearrangement joins TRBV7-9 to TRBJ1-2; 8 bases align to TRBD1. The CDR3 has 14 residues. The J segment lost 8 bases and the V segment lost 2 bases, leaving 7 bases of the junction unmatched. Germline CDR1 is SEHNR and CDR2 is FQNEAQ (reference sequence). This CDR3 reads CASSLLSGGDGYTF. The CDR3 bases are TGTGCCAGCAGCTTATTATCAGGGGGCGACGGCTACACCTTC.

The gene calls are TRBV5-1 and TRBJ2-5; TRBD2 is a possible D gene (6 bases). The CDR3 runs 14 residues. The germline gives CDR1 SGHRS, CDR2 YFSETQ. Trimming pared 4 bases from V and 5 bases from J, leaving 15 bases between. The CDR3 reads CASSPGVREETQYF. The CDR3, as DNA: TGCGCCAGCAGCCCGGGGGTCCGTGAGGAGACCCAGTACTTC.

The table lists this clone with a few counts. V is TRBV6-2 or TRBV6-3 and J is TRBJ2-1; D is possibly TRBD1 (8 bases). Per the germline V gene, CDR1 is MNHEY and CDR2 is SVGEGT. V was trimmed by 2 bases and J by 5 bases, leaving 19 bases between them. This CDR3 region has 17 residues. The CDR3 nucleotides are TGTGCCAGCAGTTACGGGGGGGCAGGGGGCGCAAACAATGAGCAGTTCTTC. Its protein product is CASSYGGAGGANNEQFF.

V and J are TRBV6-1 and TRBJ2-7; a weak D match, TRBD1 (6 bases). The V end lost 2 bases, the J end lost 6 bases, and 17 bases lay between the germline ends. The CDR3 is made up of 15 amino acids. Looked up from germline, CDR1 is MNHNS and CDR2 is SASEGT. The CDR3 sequence is CASSENWVPTGEQYV. The CDR3 bases are TGTGCCAGCAGTGAAAATTGGGTACCGACAGGCGAGCAGTACGTC.

This chain uses TRBV27 with TRBJ2-7; tentatively, D is TRBD1 (6 bases). This CDR3 contains 14 residues. Trimming removed 5 bases at V and 10 bases at J, with 21 bases between. Germline V gives CDR1 MNHEY, CDR2 SMNVEV (reference sequence). This chain's CDR3 is CASSNARGRSLQYF. Here the CDR3 DNA reads TGTGCCAGCAGTAATGCCAGGGGCCGCTCCCTTCAGTACTTC.

The J gene is TRBJ1-1, the V gene TRBV15, with a weak D call TRBD1 (5 bases). The length of the CDR3 is 15 residues. With 3 bases removed from V and 0 bases from J, the gap between germline ends came to 11 bases. Germline CDR1 is LNHNV and CDR2 is YYDKDF (reference sequence). The CDR3 sequence is CATSSPGLLNTEAFF. CDR3 DNA: TGTGCCACCAGCAGCCCGGGACTCCTGAACACTGAAGCTTTCTTT. Combining the CDR3 with reference TRBV15 and TRBJ1-1 gives the whole variable domain DAMVIQNPRYQVTQFGKPVTLSCSQTLNHNVMYWYQQKSSQAPKLLFHYYDKDFNNEADTPDNFQSRRPNTSFCFLDIRSPGLGDTAMYLCATSSPGLLNTEAFFGQGTRLTVV.

The rearrangement uses TRBV4-1 and TRBJ2-3; the D gene is possibly TRBD2 (6 bases). V gave up 1 base and J gave up 0 bases, with 14 bases separating them. Germline V gene data show CDR1 as MGHRA and CDR2 as YSYEKL. The CDR3 has 17 residues. CDR3 in DNA: TGCGCCAGCAGCCAAGTGGACATGGGACTTAGCACAGATACGCAGTATTTT. Residues: CASSQVDMGLSTDTQYF.

V and J are TRBV11-3 and TRBJ2-1, with D unresolved. Deletions cut 4 bases from V and 10 bases from J, with 23 bases between. This CDR3 comprises 16 residues. In germline, CDR1 is SGHNT, CDR2 YENEEA. The CDR3 bases are TGTGCCAGCAGCTCGTCGCCTAGTGCCCTCCTTTGGGAGCAGTTCTTC. It yields the protein CASSSSPSALLWEQFF.

V usage is TRBV29-1 and J usage is TRBJ2-7, with 7 nucleotides matching TRBD1. CDR1 is SQVTM, CDR2 ANQGSEA, per germline. J lost 0 bases, V lost 1 base, and 12 bases had no gene match. The CDR3 contains 17 residues. CDR3 coding DNA: TGCAGCGTTGAAGCCCTCATGGTAGGGGGCGGCTCCTACGAGCAGTACTTC. This translates into CSVEALMVGGGSYEQYF.

This rearrangement joins TRBV9 to TRBJ1-1, with D tentatively TRBD1 (5 bases). The CDR3 extends over 15 amino acids. Trimming removed 0 bases at V and 3 bases at J, with 12 bases between. From germline, CDR1 is SGDLS and CDR2 YYNGEE. The DNA of the CDR3 is TGTGCCAGCAGCGTAGCCGACAGACCTTACACTGAAGCTTTCTTT. It is translated as CASSVADRPYTEAFF.

The V and J genes are TRBV6-5 and TRBJ2-7, with 10 positions matching TRBD2. V lost 6 bases, J lost 0 bases, and 5 bases stayed unmatched. This CDR3 contains 15 residues. CDR1 and CDR2 (germline): MNHEY, SVGAGI. Here the CDR3 DNA reads TGTGCCAGCAGCCGGACTAGCGGTAGCTCCTACGAGCAGTACGTC. Protein: CASSRTSGSSYEQYV.

This rearrangement joins TRBV9 to TRBJ2-1; no clear D. CDR1 and CDR2 (germline): SGDLS, YYNGEE. CDR3 length equals 14 residues. Between the trimmed V and J ends, which lost 2 bases and 0 bases, there was a span of 6 bases. CDR3 coding DNA: TGTGCCAGCAGCGTGGCTAGCTCCTACAATGAGCAGTTCTTC. It codes for CASSVASSYNEQFF.

The sample holds one count of this clone. The J gene is TRBJ1-1, the V gene TRBV7-2, with 9 nucleotides matching TRBD1. V lost 4 bases and J lost 5; bases outside the gene matches: 5. The CDR3 contains 14 residues. CDR1 and CDR2 (germline): SGHTA, FQGNSA. DNA of the CDR3: TGTGCCAGCAGCTGGGACAGGGAAACAACTGAAGCTTTCTTT. Protein sequence: CASSWDRETTEAFF.